This T cell receptor (beta chain) derives from a study of blood T cell repertoires in COVID-19 (dated by TCRdb to about 2020). About the full investigation: Collaborator samples came from the United States, Italy and Spain and covered acute and convalescent phases of COVID-19. Deeply sampled blood TCRbeta repertoires from subjects exposed to, actively infected with, or recovered from COVID-19 were included in the dataset. A freely available public database, intended as a resource for researchers studying the immune response to SARS-CoV-2, is where the repertoires were released. Sample metadata almost always included a de-identified subject ID, COVID-19 status, age in years and sex. HLA class I and class II types, where available, came from metadata supplied by the sample provider rather than from assay-based typing. Samples were obtained from the ongoing ImmuneRACE study (first 160 participants) and from over 1,000 subjects provided by 6 global collaborators. The material from the prospective study consisted of cDNA or gDNA derived from T cells, B-cell-depleted T cells, or PBMCs.

From the germline V gene, CDR1 is KGHSH and CDR2 is LQKENI. V lost 3 bases and J lost 6 bases, and the count of bases not matched to a germline gene is 3. The CDR3 starts with the cysteine, ends with the phenylalanine, and has 14 residues. Only the CDR3 region is kept as DNA, spanning 42 bases read in frame from base 1. TCRbeta CDR3 regions were amplified from genomic DNA by means of the immunoSEQ Assay, a bias-controlled multiplex PCR. Per the original workflow: The number of nucleated cells in each sample was estimated by amplification of reference gene primers within the assay. To quantify the absolute abundance of each unique TCRbeta CDR3 rearrangement, sequence reads were collapsed and filtered. For each sample, productive Simpson clonality was calculated by taking the square root of Simpson's diversity index across productive rearrangements. TCRdb re-hosts the immuneACCESS table, in-frame sequences only. Its copies lack some clones; in the studies checked, an unresolved V gene accounts for under half of them, and the cause for the rest is not known. The D gene and trimming were derived from the DNA, and the V and J assignments and clone size from that table. The sample includes fewer than 250,000 clones, with around four fifths observed a single time. The ten biggest clones cover more than 6% of the sample.

Details on this clone: Its target antigen remains unknown. Base qualities are not provided; no much larger clone lies one nucleotide away.

The collaborating institutions used their own protocols to collect whole blood in K2EDTA tubes. Collaborator samples were shipped for TCRbeta analysis as frozen whole blood, isolated PBMCs, or DNA extracted from either sample type. Beyond this particular receptor, the publication reports: The quantity of clinical and demographic metadata differed by source and by participant and was supplied without curation.

The receptor comes from a woman aged 60-70 years with active or convalescent COVID-19. The sequence joins TRBV18 to TRBJ1-2, and TRBD1 aligns with 11 junction nucleotides. Input material: peripheral blood. CDR3 protein: CASSPGTGGDGYTF. The DNA is as follows: TGTGCCAGCTCACCCGGGACAGGGGGAGATGGCTACACCTTC.